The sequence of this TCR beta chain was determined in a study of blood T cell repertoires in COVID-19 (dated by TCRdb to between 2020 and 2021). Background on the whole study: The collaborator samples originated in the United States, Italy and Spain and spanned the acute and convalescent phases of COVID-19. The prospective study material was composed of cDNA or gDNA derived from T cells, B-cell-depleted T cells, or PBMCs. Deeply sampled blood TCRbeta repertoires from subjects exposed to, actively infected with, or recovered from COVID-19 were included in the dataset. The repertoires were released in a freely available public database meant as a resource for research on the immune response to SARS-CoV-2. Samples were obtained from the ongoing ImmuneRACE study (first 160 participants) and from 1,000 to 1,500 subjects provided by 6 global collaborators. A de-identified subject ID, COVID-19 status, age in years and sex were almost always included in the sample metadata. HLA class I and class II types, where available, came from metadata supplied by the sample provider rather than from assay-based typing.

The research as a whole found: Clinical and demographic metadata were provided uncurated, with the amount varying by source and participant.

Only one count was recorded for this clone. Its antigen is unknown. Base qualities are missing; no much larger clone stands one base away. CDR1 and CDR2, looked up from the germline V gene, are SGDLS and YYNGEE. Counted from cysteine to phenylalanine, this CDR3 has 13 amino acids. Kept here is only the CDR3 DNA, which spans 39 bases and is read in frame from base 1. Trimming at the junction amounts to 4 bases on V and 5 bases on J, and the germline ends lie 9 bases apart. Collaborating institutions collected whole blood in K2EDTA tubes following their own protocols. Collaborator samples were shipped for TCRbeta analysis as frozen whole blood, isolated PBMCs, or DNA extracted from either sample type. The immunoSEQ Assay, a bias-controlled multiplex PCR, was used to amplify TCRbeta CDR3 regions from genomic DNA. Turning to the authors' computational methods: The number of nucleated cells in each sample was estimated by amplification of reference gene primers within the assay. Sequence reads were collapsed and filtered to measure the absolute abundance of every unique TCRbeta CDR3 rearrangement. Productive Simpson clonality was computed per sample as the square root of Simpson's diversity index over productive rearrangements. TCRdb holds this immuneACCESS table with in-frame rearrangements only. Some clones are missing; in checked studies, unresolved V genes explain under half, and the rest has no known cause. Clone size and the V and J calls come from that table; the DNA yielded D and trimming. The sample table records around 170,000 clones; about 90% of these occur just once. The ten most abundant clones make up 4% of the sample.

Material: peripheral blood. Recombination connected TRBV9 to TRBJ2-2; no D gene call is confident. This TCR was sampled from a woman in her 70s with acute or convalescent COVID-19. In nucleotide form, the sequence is TGTGCCAGCAGCCCGGTCGTAACCGGGGAGCTGTTTTTT. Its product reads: CASSPVVTGELFF.